Following are 19 T cell receptor beta chains from one sample sequenced in a study of blood T cell repertoires in COVID-19. Here immunoSEQ multiplex PCR was the method, and the copy in TCRdb shows in-frame clones only, minus some. The sample records some 100,000 clones, around nine tenths being singletons. Sequencing used peripheral blood. Receptors originate from a man aged 45-65 years with acute or convalescent COVID-19.

J is TRBJ2-7 and V is TRBV2, with a possible D match to TRBD2 (6 bases). Per the germline V gene, CDR1 is SNHLY and CDR2 is FYNNEI. V lost 4 bases and J lost 5, with 15 bases in between. The CDR3 is made up of 14 amino acids. DNA for the CDR3: TGTGCCAGCAGTGCACTAGCCATTAGGAACGAGCAGTACTTC. Translation: CASSALAIRNEQYF. Complete variable domain (other parts from reference TRBV2 and TRBJ2-7): EPEVTQTPSHQVTQMGQEVILRCVPISNHLYFYWYRQILGQKVEFLVSFYNNEISEKSEIFDDQFSVERPDGSNFTLKIRSTKLEDSAMYFCASSALAIRNEQYFGPGTRLTVT.

The chain combines TRBV11-2 with TRBJ1-6; a possible D gene is TRBD1 (6 bases). The CDR3 sequence is 16 residues long. V was pared by 1 base and J by 8 bases, with 15 bases between. Germline V gene sequence: CDR1 SGHAT, CDR2 FQNNGV. The DNA of the CDR3 is TGTGCCAGCAGCTTAGTAAGACGGGCAGGGGATTCACCCCTCCACTTT. Amino acid sequence: CASSLVRRAGDSPLHF.

V and J are TRBV5-4 and TRBJ2-2; 9 nucleotides align to TRBD2. The trim removed 0 bases at V and 5 bases at J, leaving 5 bases unmatched. The CDR3 consists of 16 residues. Germline V gives CDR1 SGHNT, CDR2 YYREEE (reference sequence). CDR3 sequence: CASSLGREGLTGELFF. In DNA form, the CDR3 reads TGTGCCAGCAGCTTGGGGCGGGAGGGCCTAACCGGGGAGCTGTTTTTT.

The chain has TRBV6-5 and TRBJ2-5; the D gene is possibly TRBD2 (6 bases). Trimming shortened V by 2 bases and J by 4 bases, and 17 bases separated the two germline ends. Germline assignment: CDR1 MNHEY and CDR2 SVGAGI. The CDR3 is 16 amino acids. This CDR3 reads CASSYSPAPGGETQYF. CDR3 DNA: TGTGCCAGCAGTTACAGCCCAGCGCCCGGGGGAGAGACCCAGTACTTC.

V is TRBV19 and J is TRBJ2-5; D is undetermined. The CDR3 is 13 residues long. Trimming stripped 1 base from V and 4 bases from J, with 7 bases between. Germline lookup yields CDR1 LNHDA and CDR2 SQIVND (reference sequence). The CDR3 DNA sequence: TGTGCCAGTAGTATAGGCCACGGAGAGACCCAGTACTTC. It encodes CASSIGHGETQYF.

This clone was counted a few times. The rearrangement uses TRBV5-1 and TRBJ2-7, with TRBD1 identical over 9 bases. J gave up 0 bases and V 2 bases, and 3 bases lay outside the gene matches. The CDR3 is 15 amino acids. Per germline, CDR1 SGHRS and CDR2 YFSETQ. CDR3 loop: CASSFQTGGSYEQYF. The CDR3 region has the DNA TGCGCCAGCAGCTTCCAGACAGGGGGCTCCTACGAGCAGTACTTC. The whole variable domain, filled in from reference TRBV5-1 and TRBJ2-7, reads KAGVTQTPRYLIKTRGQQVTLSCSPISGHRSVSWYQQTPGQGLQFLFEYFSETQRNKGNFPGRFSGRQFSNSRSEMNVSTLELGDSALYLCASSFQTGGSYEQYFGPGTRLTVT.

This chain connects TRBV12-5 to TRBJ2-2, with 10 bases aligning to TRBD2. The ends lost 5 bases at V and 0 bases at J; junction bases unmatched: 12. CDR1 is LGHNT and CDR2 is FRNRAP in the germline V gene. The CDR3 spans 19 residues. The chain's CDR3 is CASGLSQGGLATNTGELFF. CDR3 sequence (DNA): TGTGCTAGTGGTCTCTCGCAGGGGGGACTAGCGACGAACACCGGGGAGCTGTTTTTT.

This sequence joins TRBV4-1 and TRBJ2-7, with 14 bases fitting TRBD2. After removal of 2 bases from V and 2 bases from J, the junction contained 2 bases not matched to a gene. CDR3 length: 16 amino acids. CDR1 and CDR2 (germline): MGHRA, YSYEKL. The CDR3 loop is CASSQQTSGRAYEQYF. CDR3 DNA: TGCGCCAGCAGCCAACAGACTAGCGGGAGGGCCTACGAGCAGTACTTC.

The chain links TRBV7-8 to TRBJ1-1; tentative D call: TRBD1 (5 bases). The CDR3 is made up of 13 amino acids. With 1 base removed from V and 5 bases from J, the gap between germline ends came to 8 bases. Germline V CDR1 and CDR2: SGHVS, FQNEAQ. In DNA form, the CDR3 reads TGTGCCAGCAGCTTAGGGTCAGGGACTGAAGCTTTCTTT. Translating gives CASSLGSGTEAFF.

The chain joins TRBV3-1 (or the pseudogene TRBV3-2) to TRBJ2-5; 14 nucleotides align to TRBD2. The CDR3 totals 16 residues. Germline V gene data show CDR1 as LGHDT and CDR2 as YNNKEL (reference sequence). The trim removed 5 bases at V and 5 bases at J, leaving 7 bases unmatched. The chain's CDR3 is CASSRGLAGVGETQYF. The CDR3 region has the DNA TGTGCCAGCAGCAGGGGACTAGCGGGAGTAGGGGAGACCCAGTACTTC.

This rearrangement joins TRBV5-1 to TRBJ1-3; maybe TRBD1 (5 bases). V shed 4 bases and J shed 1 base, with 9 bases lying between them. The CDR3 totals 14 residues. Germline loops: CDR1 SGHRS, CDR2 YFSETQ. The CDR3 DNA is TGCGCCAGCAGCCCCAAGGGGTCTGGAAACACCATATATTTT. Its protein is CASSPKGSGNTIYF.

The rearrangement links TRBV12-3 or TRBV12-4 to TRBJ1-2; D uncertain. The CDR3 has 13 amino acids. V was trimmed by 6 bases and J by 5 bases, leaving 13 bases between them. CDR3 DNA: TGTGCCAGCAGACTAGGGTTGGGGTATGGCTACACCTTC. Protein sequence: CASRLGLGYGYTF.

This clone was observed a single time. The chain joins TRBV20-1 to TRBJ2-5, with 9 bases matching TRBD2. Losses at the gene ends were 3 bases for V and 5 bases for J; bases not matched to a gene: 10. Germline CDR1 DFQATT, CDR2 SNEGSKA (reference sequence). This CDR3 has 15 residues. CDR3 coding DNA: TGCAGTGCTAGTTATACTAGCGGGTACCTGGAGACCCAGTACTTC. Protein sequence: CSASYTSGYLETQYF.

This chain joins TRBV6-5 and TRBJ1-2; D ambiguous. The CDR3 is 15 residues long. The V end was cut by 2 bases, the J end by 3 bases, with 13 bases between. The V gene's germline CDR1 is MNHEY and CDR2 SVGAGI. The CDR3 region is CASSYHSTVDYGYTF. The CDR3 DNA sequence: TGTGCCAGCAGTTACCATTCTACAGTGGACTATGGCTACACCTTC.

The chain has TRBV5-1 and TRBJ2-5, with D possibly being TRBD2 (6 bases). This CDR3 is built from 15 residues. Trimming removed 6 bases at V and 5 bases at J, with 20 bases between. Looked up from germline, CDR1 is SGHRS and CDR2 is YFSETQ. This CDR3 reads CASTGGVWNRETQYF. CDR3 coding DNA: TGCGCCAGCACGGGCGGGGTTTGGAATCGGGAGACCCAGTACTTC.

The rearrangement uses TRBV7-8 and TRBJ2-7; 8 nucleotides line up with TRBD1. The length of the CDR3 is 15 residues. The germline V gene has CDR1 SGHVS and CDR2 FQNEAQ. The junction had 10 bases not matched to a gene; V was cut back by 3 bases and J by 6 bases. The chain's CDR3 is CASSFQGQVGLEQYF. DNA for the CDR3: TGTGCCAGCAGCTTCCAGGGACAGGTGGGTCTCGAGCAGTACTTC.

The chain links TRBV7-6 to TRBJ1-2; D is perhaps TRBD1 (5 bases). CDR1 and CDR2 from the germline V gene are SGHVS and FNYEAQ. V was shortened by 6 bases and J by 4 bases, with 24 bases between the two germline ends. This CDR3 is built from 17 residues. The DNA for the CDR3 is TGTGCCAGCAGTTCCTCCGGGCCGGAGGGGCGATTCTATGGCTACACCTTC. The encoded protein is CASSSSGPEGRFYGYTF.

The genes are TRBV28 and TRBJ1-1; D gene uncertain. Trimming removed 7 bases from V and 4 bases from J, with 13 bases in between. Germline V gives CDR1 MDHEN, CDR2 SYDVKM. The CDR3 sequence is 13 residues long. For the CDR3, the DNA is TGTGCCAGCACCGGAACAGTTATCACTGAAGCTTTCTTT. It encodes CASTGTVITEAFF.

The V and J genes are TRBV4-1 and TRBJ1-5; no reliable D call. CDR1 MGHRA and CDR2 YSYEKL come from the germline V gene. The CDR3 sequence is 15 residues long. V lost 1 base and J 6 bases, leaving 13 bases between the germline ends. The CDR3 sequence is CASSQVTPTSQPQHF. The CDR3 coding sequence is TGCGCCAGCAGCCAAGTAACCCCGACAAGTCAGCCCCAGCATTTT.